The 23 T cell receptor beta chains given below trace back to one sample, sequenced in a study of cytomegalovirus exposure and HLA in healthy donors. Use of 60 Vbeta and 13 Jbeta primers characterized the PCR. Profiling relied on immunoSEQ multiplex PCR, and the TCRdb table lists in-frame clones only, not all of them. Among 110,000 or so clones listed, 82% were seen once. The specimen sequenced was PBMCs. The receptors here all came from a woman aged 18-35 years in good health and CMV-seronegative.

The genes are TRBV19 and TRBJ1-5, with a possible D match to TRBD1 (6 bases). This CDR3 has 15 residues. Germline CDR1 reads LNHDA; CDR2 reads SQIVND (reference sequence). V lost 1 base to trimming and J lost 3 bases, with 10 bases between them. The CDR3: CASSIVRTDNQPQHF. For the CDR3, the DNA is TGTGCCAGTAGTATAGTTCGGACAGACAATCAGCCCCAGCATTTT. The full variable domain, in which reference TRBV19 and TRBJ1-5 provide the parts outside the CDR3, is DGGITQSPKYLFRKEGQNVTLSCEQNLNHDAMYWYRQDPGQGLRLIYYSQIVNDFQKGDIAEGYSVSREKKESFPLTVTSAQKNPTAFYLCASSIVRTDNQPQHFGDGTRLSIL.

The CDR3 bases are TGCGCCAGCAGCGCGACAGGGTTAGGCAATCAGCCCCAGCATTTT. Residues: CASSATGLGNQPQHF. The chain employs TRBV5-1 and TRBJ1-5, with 7 bases matching TRBD1. The CDR3 length is 15 residues. CDR1 is SGHRS and CDR2 is YFSETQ in the germline V gene. Trimming took 4 bases from V and 2 from J; bases not matched to a gene: 6. Variable domain in full (rest from reference TRBV5-1 and TRBJ1-5): KAGVTQTPRYLIKTRGQQVTLSCSPISGHRSVSWYQQTPGQGLQFLFEYFSETQRNKGNFPGRFSGRQFSNSRSEMNVSTLELGDSALYLCASSATGLGNQPQHFGDGTRLSIL.

This clone was seen more than once but under ten times. This chain uses TRBV5-1 with TRBJ2-7, with D perhaps matching TRBD1 (6 bases). This CDR3 has 13 residues. In germline, CDR1 is SGHRS, CDR2 YFSETQ. V was cut by 4 bases and J by 4 bases, with 12 bases left in between. CDR3 coding DNA: TGCGCCAGCAGCCCGACAGGTCTTTACGAGCAGTACGTC. Protein sequence: CASSPTGLYEQYV.

V and J are TRBV30 and TRBJ1-2, with 7 nucleotides matching TRBD1. This CDR3 has 13 amino acids. The junction had 7 bases not matched to a gene; V was cut back by 3 bases and J by 6 bases. The V gene's germline CDR1 is GTSNPN and CDR2 SVGIG (reference sequence). The CDR3 DNA reads as TGTGCCTGGAGGCCGGGACAGCGTAATGGCTACACCTTC. Protein: CAWRPGQRNGYTF.

The V call is TRBV28, the J call TRBJ1-4; 8 bases agree with TRBD1. With 4 bases clipped from V and 3 bases from J, the junction kept 7 bases outside the gene matches. The CDR3 loop spans 16 amino acids. CDR1 and CDR2 from the germline V gene are MDHEN and SYDVKM. The CDR3 is CASSSTRQGPNEKLFF. The CDR3 DNA reads TGTGCCAGCAGTTCAACCCGACAGGGGCCTAATGAAAAACTGTTTTTT.

The J gene is TRBJ2-3, the V gene TRBV7-2, with D possibly being TRBD1 (6 bases). Trimming pared 1 base from V and 10 bases from J, leaving 21 bases between. This CDR3 is built from 16 residues. CDR1 is SGHTA, CDR2 FQGNSA, per germline. The CDR3 loop is CASSLGPRDTRAAQYF. DNA of the CDR3: TGTGCCAGCAGCTTAGGCCCCAGGGACACCCGGGCGGCGCAGTATTTT.

This chain links TRBV5-1 with TRBJ2-7, with 7 bases fitting TRBD2. The CDR3 has 14 residues. Germline-derived CDR1 and CDR2 are SGHRS and YFSETQ. V shed 6 bases, J shed 2 bases, and the junction held 8 bases outside the gene matches. CDR3 nucleotide sequence: TGCGCCAGCAACCAAGGGACTACCCCCTACGAGCAGTACTTC. Amino acids: CASNQGTTPYEQYF.

This chain connects TRBV19 to TRBJ1-4, with no clear D. The germline CDR1 and CDR2 sequences are LNHDA and SQIVND (reference sequence). This CDR3 has 13 residues. V was cut by 0 bases and J by 8 bases, with 7 bases left in between. In DNA, the CDR3 is TGTGCCAGTAGTATAGATCGGGAGGAAAAACTGTTTTTT. This encodes CASSIDREEKLFF.

The rearrangement joins TRBV4-1 to TRBJ1-4; possibly TRBD1 for D (6 bases). The CDR3 is made up of 16 amino acids. V was cut by 5 bases and J by 8 bases, with 21 bases left in between. Germline V gene lookup returns CDR1 MGHRA and CDR2 YSYEKL. The CDR3 nucleotides are TGCGCCAGCAGCACAGTTGCGGGGGGCAAGGGGGAAAAACTGTTTTTT. This gives the protein CASSTVAGGKGEKLFF.

V gene TRBV7-2 combines with J gene TRBJ1-1; D may be TRBD1 (5 bases). There are 13 residues in the CDR3. Germline V CDR1 and CDR2: SGHTA, FQGNSA. V was cut by 4 bases and J by 7 bases, with 13 bases left in between. CDR3 sequence reads: CASSSWGEVEAFF. The CDR3 DNA sequence: TGTGCCAGCAGCTCCTGGGGGGAGGTTGAAGCTTTCTTT.

This CDR3 is CAWSQFKATVIGGIDNEQFF. CDR3 in DNA: TGTGCCTGGAGTCAATTCAAGGCCACCGTAATTGGGGGCATCGACAATGAGCAGTTCTTC. This sequence joins TRBV30 and TRBJ2-1; D is possibly TRBD1 (6 bases). Germline V gene lookup returns CDR1 GTSNPN and CDR2 SVGIG (reference sequence). V lost 2 bases and J lost 5, with 31 bases in between. CDR3 length: 20 residues.

J is TRBJ2-3 and V is TRBV5-1; D is possibly TRBD1 (5 bases). The V end was cut by 2 bases, the J end by 4 bases, with 8 bases between. In germline, CDR1 is SGHRS, CDR2 YFSETQ. CDR3 length: 13 residues. The CDR3 nucleotides are TGCGCCAGCAGCTTCAGGGTTCCAGATACGCAGTATTTT. Translated, it gives CASSFRVPDTQYF.

This clone was observed once. This rearrangement joins TRBV6-1 to TRBJ2-2; 12 positions agree with TRBD2. The germline gives CDR1 MNHNS, CDR2 SASEGT. J gave up 4 bases and V 6 bases, and 3 bases lay outside the gene matches. This CDR3 comprises 15 residues. CDR3 loop: CASSELAGGTGELFF. CDR3 DNA sequence: TGTGCCAGCAGCGAACTAGCGGGAGGCACCGGGGAGCTGTTTTTT.

V usage is TRBV27 and J usage is TRBJ2-1, with TRBD2 identical over 7 bases. The CDR3 length is 15 residues. Germline V gene lookup returns CDR1 MNHEY and CDR2 SMNVEV (reference sequence). V lost 6 bases and J lost 0; bases outside the gene matches: 5. The CDR3 sequence is CASRIGGSSYNEQFF. The CDR3 bases are TGTGCCAGCAGAATAGGCGGGAGCTCCTACAATGAGCAGTTCTTC.

This clone was seen more than once but under ten times. The gene calls are TRBV19 and TRBJ1-5; 8 bases map to TRBD1. Germline V gene sequence: CDR1 LNHDA, CDR2 SQIVND (reference sequence). With 5 bases clipped from V and 2 bases from J, the junction kept 2 bases outside the gene matches. This CDR3 region has 14 residues. This chain's CDR3 is CASSPTGGNQPQHF. In nucleotides, the CDR3 is TGTGCCAGTAGTCCGACAGGGGGCAATCAGCCCCAGCATTTT.

The rearrangement uses TRBV5-5 and TRBJ2-7, with 11 nucleotides matching TRBD1. CDR3 size: 13 residues. V gave up 3 bases and J gave up 5 bases; unmatched junction bases: 1. Germline CDR1 reads SGHKS; CDR2 reads YYEKEE (reference sequence). CDR3 protein: CASSWTGGNEQYF. In nucleotides, the CDR3 is TGTGCCAGCAGCTGGACAGGGGGCAACGAGCAGTACTTC.

The genes are TRBV6-5 and TRBJ2-3; tentative D call: TRBD2 (6 bases). V lost 2 bases, J lost 0 bases, and 9 bases lay in between. CDR1 and CDR2 (germline): MNHEY, SVGAGI. CDR3 size: 15 residues. The CDR3 coding sequence is TGTGCCAGCAGTTACGGACGGGGGAGCACAGATACGCAGTATTTT. This encodes CASSYGRGSTDTQYF.

The chain combines TRBV6-1 with TRBJ2-7; TRBD2 matches at 13 bases. V lost 0 bases to trimming and J lost 2 bases; unmatched junction nucleotides: 4. Germline V gives CDR1 MNHNS, CDR2 SASEGT. This CDR3 is built from 17 residues. The CDR3 loop is CASSEAVTSGRAYEQYF. In nucleotides, the CDR3 is TGTGCCAGCAGTGAAGCGGTCACTAGCGGGAGGGCCTACGAGCAGTACTTC.

The chain recombines TRBV6-6 with TRBJ2-7; D gene uncertain. Germline assignment: CDR1 MNHNY and CDR2 SVGAGI (reference sequence). CDR3 length: 13 amino acids. V lost 2 bases to trimming and J lost 6 bases, with 11 bases between them. The DNA for the CDR3 is TGTGCCAGCAGTTACGAGGATAGGAGCGAGCAGTACGTC. It specifies CASSYEDRSEQYV.

The rearrangement links TRBV7-6 to TRBJ1-1; 11 bases match TRBD1. V lost 5 bases to trimming and J lost 5 bases; unmatched junction nucleotides: 10. This CDR3 comprises 16 residues. Germline CDR1 is SGHVS and CDR2 is FNYEAQ. The CDR3 spells CASSQARTGGRTEAFF. The CDR3 nucleotides are TGTGCCAGCAGCCAAGCTCGGACAGGGGGCCGGACTGAAGCTTTCTTT.

This chain uses TRBV5-1 with TRBJ1-5; D is ambiguous. This CDR3 has 14 amino acids. Germline V CDR1 and CDR2: SGHRS, YFSETQ. V was clipped by 2 bases and J by 7 bases, with 13 bases between them. Written as DNA, the CDR3 is TGCGCCAGCAGCTTTCGTGAGGGCGAGCAGCCCCAGCATTTT. Translating gives CASSFREGEQPQHF.

The chain recombines TRBV6-5 with TRBJ2-2; D unclear. CDR1 and CDR2 from the germline V gene are MNHEY and SVGAGI. The CDR3 covers 11 residues. Trimming left V 7 bases short and J 6 bases short, with 6 bases between. CDR3 coding DNA: TGTGCCAGCACCTTCTCCGGGGAGCTGTTTTTT. This sequence encodes CASTFSGELFF.

In its sample, this clone was seen once. The chain combines TRBV7-2 with TRBJ2-7, with D possibly TRBD2 on 6 matching bases. Germline CDR1 SGHTA, CDR2 FQGNSA. The CDR3 loop spans 17 amino acids. The V and J ends lost 5 bases and 5 bases respectively, with 25 bases between them. CDR3: CASSHQIVEAGTDEQYF. In DNA form, the CDR3 reads TGTGCCAGCAGCCACCAGATTGTTGAGGCGGGAACCGACGAGCAGTACTTC.